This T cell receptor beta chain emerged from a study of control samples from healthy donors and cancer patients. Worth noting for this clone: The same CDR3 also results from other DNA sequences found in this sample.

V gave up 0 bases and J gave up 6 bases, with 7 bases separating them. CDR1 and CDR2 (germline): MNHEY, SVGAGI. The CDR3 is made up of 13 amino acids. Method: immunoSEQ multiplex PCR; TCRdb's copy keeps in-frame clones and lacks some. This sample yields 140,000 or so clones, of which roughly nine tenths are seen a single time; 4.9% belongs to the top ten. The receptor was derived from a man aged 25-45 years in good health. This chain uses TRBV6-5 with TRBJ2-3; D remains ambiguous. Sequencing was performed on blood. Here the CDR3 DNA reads TGTGCCAGCAGTTACTCGACCGGGGATACGCAGTATTTT. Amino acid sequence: CASSYSTGDTQYF.